The TCR beta chain described here comes from a study of blood T cell repertoires in COVID-19. This clone was seen only once. Other DNA sequences within the sample encode an identical CDR3. Some clones are missing from TCRdb's copy, which holds only in-frame ones; the method was immunoSEQ multiplex PCR. Of some 200,000 clones detected, approximately 92% appear once; the ten largest clones hold over 3%. Germline lookup yields CDR1 SGDLS and CDR2 YYNGEE. CDR3 length: 15 residues. The trim removed 0 bases at V and 4 bases at J, leaving 2 bases unmatched. The sequencing input was PBMCs or T cells enriched from blood (not recorded which). This sequence joins TRBV9 and TRBJ2-3; 10 nucleotides line up with TRBD2. This TCR was sampled from a woman younger than 30 in a cohort exposed to, infected with or recovered from COVID-19 (not recorded which). CDR3 in amino acids: CASSVGLAGADTQYF. The CDR3 DNA reads as TGTGCCAGCAGCGTAGGTCTAGCGGGGGCAGATACGCAGTATTTT.